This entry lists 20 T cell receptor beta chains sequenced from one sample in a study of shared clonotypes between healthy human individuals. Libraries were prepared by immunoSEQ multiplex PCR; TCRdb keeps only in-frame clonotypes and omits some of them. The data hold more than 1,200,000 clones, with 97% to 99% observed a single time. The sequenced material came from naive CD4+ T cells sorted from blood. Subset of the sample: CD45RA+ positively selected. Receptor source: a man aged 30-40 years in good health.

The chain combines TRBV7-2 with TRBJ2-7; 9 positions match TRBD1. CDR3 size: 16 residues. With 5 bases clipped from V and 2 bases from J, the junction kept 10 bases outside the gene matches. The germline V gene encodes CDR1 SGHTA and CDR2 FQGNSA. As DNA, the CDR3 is TGTGCCAGCAGCGCCACCCCTGGACAGGGGACCTACGAGCAGTACTTC. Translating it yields CASSATPGQGTYEQYF.

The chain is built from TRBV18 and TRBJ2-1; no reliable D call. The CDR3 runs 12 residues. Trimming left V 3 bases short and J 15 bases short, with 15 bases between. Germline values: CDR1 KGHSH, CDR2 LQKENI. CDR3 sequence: CASSPAERRWFF. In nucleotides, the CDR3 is TGTGCCAGCTCACCCGCCGAGCGTCGATGGTTCTTC.

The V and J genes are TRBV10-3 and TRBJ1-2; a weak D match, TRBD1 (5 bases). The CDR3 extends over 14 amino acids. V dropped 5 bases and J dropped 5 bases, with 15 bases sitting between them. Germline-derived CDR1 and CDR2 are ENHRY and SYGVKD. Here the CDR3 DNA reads TGTGCCATCAGTAGCTTGGGGGTTGGGTATGGCTACACCTTC. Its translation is CAISSLGVGYGYTF.

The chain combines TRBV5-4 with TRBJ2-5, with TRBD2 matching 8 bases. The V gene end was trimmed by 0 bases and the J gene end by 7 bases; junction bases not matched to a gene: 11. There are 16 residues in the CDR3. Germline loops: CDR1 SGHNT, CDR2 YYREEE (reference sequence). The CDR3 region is CASSLAEIAGWGTQYF. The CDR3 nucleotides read TGTGCCAGCAGCTTGGCCGAGATAGCGGGGTGGGGGACCCAGTACTTC.

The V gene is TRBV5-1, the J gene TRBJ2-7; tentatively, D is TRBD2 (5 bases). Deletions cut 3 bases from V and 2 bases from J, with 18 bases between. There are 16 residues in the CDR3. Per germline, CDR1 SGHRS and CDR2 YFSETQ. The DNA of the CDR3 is TGCGCCAGCAGCTCTGCTACTAGTTCGCCAACCTACGAGCAGTACTTC. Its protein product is CASSSATSSPTYEQYF.

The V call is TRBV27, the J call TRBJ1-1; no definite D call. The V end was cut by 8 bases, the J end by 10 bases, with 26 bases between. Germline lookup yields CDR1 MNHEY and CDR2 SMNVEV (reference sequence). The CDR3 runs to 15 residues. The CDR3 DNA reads TGTGCCAGCGCACTCGACGGGCAGACACTGAATATAGCTTTCTTT. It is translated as CASALDGQTLNIAFF.

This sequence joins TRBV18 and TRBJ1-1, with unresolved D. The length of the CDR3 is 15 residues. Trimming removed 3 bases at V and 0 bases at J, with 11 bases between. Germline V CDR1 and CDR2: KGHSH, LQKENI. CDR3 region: CASSPGPRMNTEAFF. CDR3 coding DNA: TGTGCCAGCTCACCCGGACCGAGGATGAACACTGAAGCTTTCTTT.

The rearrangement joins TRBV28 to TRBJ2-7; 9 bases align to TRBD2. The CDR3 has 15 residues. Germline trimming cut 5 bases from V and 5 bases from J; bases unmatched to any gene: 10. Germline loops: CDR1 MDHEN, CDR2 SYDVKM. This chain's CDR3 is CASSAGTSPLHEQYF. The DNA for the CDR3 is TGTGCCAGCAGTGCCGGGACTAGCCCCCTCCACGAGCAGTACTTC.

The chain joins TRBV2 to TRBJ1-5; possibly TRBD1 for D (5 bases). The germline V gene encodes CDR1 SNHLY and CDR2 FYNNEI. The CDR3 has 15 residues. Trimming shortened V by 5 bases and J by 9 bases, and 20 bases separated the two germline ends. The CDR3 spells CASSSSTMGQGPQHF. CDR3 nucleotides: TGTGCCAGCAGTTCCTCCACCATGGGTCAGGGGCCCCAGCATTTT.

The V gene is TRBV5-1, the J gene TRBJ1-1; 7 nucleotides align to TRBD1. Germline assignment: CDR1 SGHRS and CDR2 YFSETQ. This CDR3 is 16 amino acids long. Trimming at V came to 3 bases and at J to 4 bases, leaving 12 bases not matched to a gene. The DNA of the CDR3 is TGCGCCAGCAGCTCCTGGACAGGATTAAGCGGCACTGAAGCTTTCTTT. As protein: CASSSWTGLSGTEAFF.

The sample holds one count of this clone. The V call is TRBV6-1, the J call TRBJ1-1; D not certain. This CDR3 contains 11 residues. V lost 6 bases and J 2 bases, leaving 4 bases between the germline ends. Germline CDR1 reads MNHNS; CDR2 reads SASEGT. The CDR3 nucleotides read TGTGCCAGCAGAGATAACACTGAAGCTTTCTTT. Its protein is CASRDNTEAFF.

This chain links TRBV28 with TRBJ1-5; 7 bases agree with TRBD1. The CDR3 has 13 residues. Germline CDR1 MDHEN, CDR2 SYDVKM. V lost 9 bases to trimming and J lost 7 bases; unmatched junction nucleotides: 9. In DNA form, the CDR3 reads TGTGCCAGTAACAGGGGCCAACACCAGCCCCAGCATTTT. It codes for CASNRGQHQPQHF.

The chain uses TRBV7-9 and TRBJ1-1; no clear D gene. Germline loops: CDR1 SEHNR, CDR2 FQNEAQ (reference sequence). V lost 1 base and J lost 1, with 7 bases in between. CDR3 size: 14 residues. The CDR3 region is CASSLERQNTEAFF. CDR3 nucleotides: TGTGCCAGCAGCTTAGAACGTCAGAACACTGAAGCTTTCTTT. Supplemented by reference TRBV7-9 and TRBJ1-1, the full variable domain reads DTGVSQNPRHKITKRGQNVTFRCDPISEHNRLYWYRQTLGQGPEFLTYFQNEAQLEKSRLLSDRFSAERPKGSFSTLEIQRTEQGDSAMYLCASSLERQNTEAFFGQGTRLTVV.

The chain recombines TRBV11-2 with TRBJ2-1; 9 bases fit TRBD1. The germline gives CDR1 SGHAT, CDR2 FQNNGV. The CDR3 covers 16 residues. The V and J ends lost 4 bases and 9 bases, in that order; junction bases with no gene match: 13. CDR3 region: CASSSPRQGVRGEQFF. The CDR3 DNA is TGTGCCAGCAGCTCCCCTAGACAGGGGGTGAGGGGTGAGCAGTTCTTC.

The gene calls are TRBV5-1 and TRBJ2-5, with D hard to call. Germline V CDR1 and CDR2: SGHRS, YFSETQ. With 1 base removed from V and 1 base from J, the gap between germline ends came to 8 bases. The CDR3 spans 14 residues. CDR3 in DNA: TGCGCCAGCAGCTTGAATGTGGCCCAAGAGACCCAGTACTTC. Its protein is CASSLNVAQETQYF.

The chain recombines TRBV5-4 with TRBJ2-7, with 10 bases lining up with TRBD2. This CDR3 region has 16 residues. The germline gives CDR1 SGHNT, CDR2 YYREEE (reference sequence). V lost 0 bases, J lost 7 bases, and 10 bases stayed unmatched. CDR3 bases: TGTGCCAGCAGCTTGGGGCCGAGGACTAGCGGTCGGGAGCAGTACTTC. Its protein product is CASSLGPRTSGREQYF.

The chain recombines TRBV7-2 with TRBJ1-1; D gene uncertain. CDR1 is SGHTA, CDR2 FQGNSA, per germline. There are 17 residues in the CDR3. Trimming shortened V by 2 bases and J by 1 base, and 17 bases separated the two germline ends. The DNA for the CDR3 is TGTGCCAGCAGCTTATCCTATAACGAGCATGGGAACACTGAAGCTTTCTTT. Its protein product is CASSLSYNEHGNTEAFF.

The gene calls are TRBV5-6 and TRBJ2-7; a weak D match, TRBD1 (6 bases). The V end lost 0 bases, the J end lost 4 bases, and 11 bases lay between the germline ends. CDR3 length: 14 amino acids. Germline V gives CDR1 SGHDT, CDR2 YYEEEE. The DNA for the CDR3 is TGTGCCAGCAGCTTGGCGGTGGGGGCATACGAGCAGTACTTC. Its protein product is CASSLAVGAYEQYF.

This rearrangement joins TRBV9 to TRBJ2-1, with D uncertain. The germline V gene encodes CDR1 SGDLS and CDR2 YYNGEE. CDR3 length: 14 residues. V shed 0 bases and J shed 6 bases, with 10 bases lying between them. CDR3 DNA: TGTGCCAGCAGCGTAGTACCTTACAGCAATGAGCAGTTCTTC. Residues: CASSVVPYSNEQFF. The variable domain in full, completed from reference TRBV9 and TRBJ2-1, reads DSGVTQTPKHLITATGQRVTLRCSPRSGDLSVYWYQQSLDQGLQFLIQYYNGEERAKGNILERFSAQQFPDLHSELNLSSLELGDSALYFCASSVVPYSNEQFFGPGTRLTVL.

This CDR3 reads CASSGTGAPEETQYF. CDR3 sequence (DNA): TGTGCCAGCAGCGGGACAGGGGCCCCCGAAGAGACCCAGTACTTC. The chain couples TRBV5-6 to TRBJ2-5; 10 bases match TRBD1. This CDR3 is built from 15 residues. The J segment lost 3 bases and the V segment lost 4 bases, leaving 6 bases of the junction unmatched. Per germline, CDR1 SGHDT and CDR2 YYEEEE.